This entry concerns a single T cell receptor beta chain. This clone appeared a single time. Which antigen it targets is not known. Per-base qualities were not stored, and no clone one base away is much larger. This entry is derived from a study of T cell changes during pregnancy in multiple sclerosis (dated by TCRdb to the late 2010s). Regarding the complete study: Changes in the T cell repertoire over the course of pregnancy were examined in this study in women with multiple sclerosis.

The CDR3 covers 14 residues, taking in both the cysteine and the phenylalanine. Solely the CDR3 DNA is kept, with 42 bases framed from the first base. The germline V gene (reference sequence) gives CDR1 as MNHNY and CDR2 as SVGAGI. Relative to germline, V is 8 bases shorter and J is 0 bases shorter, with 14 bases between their ends. Library preparation used the immunoSEQ multiplex PCR assay. The immuneACCESS repertoire file appears here via TCRdb, limited to in-frame rearrangements. These files lack a portion of the clones; in checked studies, under half of the deficit traces to unresolved V genes, and the cause of the others is not known. The sample data list around 100,000 clones, and roughly nine tenths of these were observed just once. Clones ranked in the top ten supply roughly 0.93% of the sample.

The sample consisted of peripheral blood, taken after pregnancy. The V gene is TRBV6-6 and the J gene is TRBJ2-7, and perhaps TRBD1 as D gene, on 5 matching bases. This TCR came from a female donor with multiple sclerosis, enrolled in a pregnancy study. The CDR3 has the sequence CASADRISSYEQYF. The bases read TGTGCCAGCGCCGACAGAATCAGCTCCTACGAGCAGTACTTC.